This is a list of T cell receptor beta chains from one sample in a study of T cells in Graves' hyperthyroidism and ophthalmopathy. TCRdb re-called the multiplex PCR reads with MiXCR, one entry per CDR3 protein. The table has hundreds of thousands of distinct CDR3 sequences, under 45% seen once. Sequencing was carried out using blood. The receptor set was obtained from a woman in her forties with Graves' hyperthyroidism. Each CDR3 is given with its conserved first and last residue. Clone size, where shown, is once, few, many, or a class for clones that have expanded.

>17|many|TRBV7-9|TRBJ1-1
CASSPLEIGAMNTEAFF
>12|NA|TRBV25-1|TRBJ1-2
CASSESWGGYTF
>17|many|TRBV20-1|TRBJ1-5
CSARDLQGMVGNQPQHF
>19|few|TRBV7-8|TRBJ2-2
CASSSRHLLSGRNTGELFF
>14|many|TRBV5-6|TRBJ2-7
CASSPRGLAYEQYF
>13|many|TRBV7-3|TRBJ2-7
CASSLYPGVEQYF
>13|many|TRBV20-1|TRBJ1-5
CSVLEGGGRPQHF
>16|few|TRBV19|TRBJ1-2
CASSPGWTGRDYGYTF
>14|NA|TRBV10-3|TRBJ1-2
CAISDRTEGIGYTF
>15|many|TRBV15|TRBJ1-2
CATSGGTGDTRGYTF
>16|NA|TRBV19|TRBJ1-3
CASKNLPGEAGNTIYF
>16|few|TRBV7-9|TRBJ2-7
CASSPPSGRALYEQYF
>16|many|TRBV15|TRBJ1-4
CATSRNEGAANEKLFF
>21|NA|TRBV19|TRBJ2-2
CASRQLAGGSYNEQFFGELFF
>15|NA|TRBV7-2|TRBJ1-6
CACPTDRGPNSPLHF
>12|NA|TRBV27|TRBJ1-5
CASGPQNQPQHF
>15|few|TRBV4-3|TRBJ2-5
CASSQVYGDQETQYF
>18|NA|TRBV10-3|TRBJ1-4
CASSYSRGTAAHNEKLFF
>14|NA|TRBV10-3|TRBJ2-7
CAISALGRGYEQYF
>13|many|TRBV10-3|TRBJ1-1
CAIKTPADTEAFF
>16|NA|TRBV6-1|TRBJ2-7
CASSLGRDRRRSEQYF
>16|many|TRBV4-3|TRBJ1-6
CASSQGLGHYDSPLHF
>14|NA|TRBV27|TRBJ1-5
CAGMRSGTVQPQHF
>14|NA|TRBV2|NA
CASSRGQGLDEQFF